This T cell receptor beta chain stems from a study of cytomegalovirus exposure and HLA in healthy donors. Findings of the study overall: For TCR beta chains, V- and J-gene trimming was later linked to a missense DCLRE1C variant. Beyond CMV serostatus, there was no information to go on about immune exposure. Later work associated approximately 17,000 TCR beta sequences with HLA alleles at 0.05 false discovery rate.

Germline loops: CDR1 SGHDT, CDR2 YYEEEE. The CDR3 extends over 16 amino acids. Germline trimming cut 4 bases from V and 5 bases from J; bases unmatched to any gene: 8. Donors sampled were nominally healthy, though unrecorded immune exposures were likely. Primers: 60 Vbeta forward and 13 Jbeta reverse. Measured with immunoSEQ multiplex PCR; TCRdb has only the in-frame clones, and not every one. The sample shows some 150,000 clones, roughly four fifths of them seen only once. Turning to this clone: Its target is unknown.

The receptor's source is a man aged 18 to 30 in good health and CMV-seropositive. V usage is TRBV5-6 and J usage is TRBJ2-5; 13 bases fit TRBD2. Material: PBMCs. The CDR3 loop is CASSGRLAGGGETQYF. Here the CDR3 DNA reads TGTGCCAGCAGCGGCAGACTAGCGGGAGGAGGGGAGACCCAGTACTTC.